This TCR beta chain was profiled in a study of human T cells and chemical hapten exposure (dated by TCRdb to 2020 to 2023). Regarding the complete study: For sensitization, 2% DPC in acetone was applied to a 2 cm by 2 cm area of upper inner arm skin. Patients additionally received weekly therapeutic DPC doses to the scalp throughout the approximately 25-week study period. Patch testing on the upper back used Finn chambers containing 0.01% DPC, with scoring done after 6 days according to International Contact Dermatitis Research Group standards. The patient cohort, mostly female, included alopecia areata with under or over 50% scalp involvement, alopecia totalis and alopecia universalis. Libraries were pooled for sequencing, and per-sample TCR yields varied mainly because of small differences in library volumes within the pool. Peripheral blood TCR repertoire changes were tracked in vivo in alopecia patients during primary and secondary sensitization to the hapten diphenylcyclopropenone (DPC). Patient blood was sampled pre-sensitization (week 0) and at 2, 6 and about 24 weeks after DPC sensitization. For TCR sequencing, blood came from 25 to 35 alopecia patients at anywhere from one to four time points (pre-sensitization, 2, 6 and 24 weeks).

Libraries came from RACE. Sequencing was carried out with a NextSeq 500. During library preparation, unique molecular identifiers were attached to individual cDNA molecules so that TCRs could be counted in a quantitative, reproducible way. Each blood RNA sample was used to sequence both TCR alpha and TCR beta chains. In the original analysis: The median number of TCRs per sample was approximately 96,000, ranging from 23,224 to 690,600. V, J and CDR3 annotation of the TCR reads was performed with the Decombinator software suite. For PS versus PT1 abundance plots, all samples were subsampled to the same number of TCRs (28,000). TCRs were defined as expanded if absent before sensitization and observed at least eight times at the 2-week time point. TCRdb cleaned the public reads at Q25 with fastp, built clones with MiXCR and kept in-frame beta chains. Identical CDR3 protein sequences are pooled into one entry, listed with their most common genes and DNA. TCRdb's processing, not the study's, gives the V and J calls here. For this sample the table gives over 70,000 distinct CDR3 sequences, of which approximately 14% were detected only once. Roughly 4.6% of the sample is in the top ten clones.

Trimming removed 5 bases from V and 4 bases from J, leaving 13 bases between the germline ends. The CDR3 numbers 14 residues from cysteine through phenylalanine. The read is trimmed to its CDR3 DNA, 42 bases read in frame from base 1. Per the germline V gene, SGHVS is the CDR1 and FQNEAQ is the CDR2. General findings and caveats noted by the study authors: The number of TCRs above 1 in 1000 frequency did not change with DPC sensitization; there was no evidence of global repertoire structure alterations. Patch test score correlated positively with the number of PT1 expanded TCRs, reaching significance at thresholds 8, 16 and 32 but not at 4. Significantly more large CDR3 similarity clusters were formed by expanded TCRs than by pre-sensitization or healthy control sets, consistent with antigen-driven responses. After repeated subsampling, the strength of the expansion versus patch-test correlation and the threshold at which it became significant changed. Because all patients had alopecia, a presumed autoimmune disease, the immune response of the patients might differ from that of healthy individuals.

This clonotype occurred a few times. Its antigen is not yet known. Per-base qualities were not stored, and no clone one base away is much larger. Explained via the paper, the time point label denotes: pre-sensitization, week 0. In the paper's terms, the treatment or condition label means: therapeutic diphenylcyclopropenone sensitization with weekly scalp DPC. Blood at each patch-test visit was drawn before the patch test was applied. Patients were eligible if aged 18 to 70, diagnosed with alopecia and judged suitable for DPC therapy, and pregnant patients were excluded. Unfractionated whole blood was collected in Tempus Blood RNA tubes, and total RNA was extracted from that blood.

The TCR was taken from a woman in her 50s with alopecia areata. Some clones in this sample may be carry-over from other donors' samples. Sequenced here: whole blood, sampled in connection with sensitization to the hapten diphenylcyclopropenone (DPC). The chain links TRBV7-8 with TRBJ2-3; the D gene is unclear. The nucleotide sequence reads as follows: TGTGCCAGCAGCGTTGGGCGTTGGGCAGATACGCAGTATTTT. The translation is CASSVGRWADTQYF.